Reported below is one TCR beta chain. The target antigen is unknown. Primers: 60 Vbeta forward and 13 Jbeta reverse. Original processing notes: Per a later analysis, the number of unique TCR beta chains was some 75 million, of which 9 million to 14 million were shared. This table comes from immunoSEQ multiplex PCR, and its TCRdb copy is limited to in-frame clones, with some not included. V, J and clone size are those of that table, while D and trimming were read from the DNA. The top ten hold about 12% of the sample, which has roughly 160,000 clones, about four fifths seen once. The data originate from a study of cytomegalovirus exposure and HLA in healthy donors. Germline CDR1 and CDR2: SGHDN and FVKESK. V trimming: 5 bases; J trimming: 2 bases; junction bases outside the gene matches: 4. The CDR3 is 15 amino acids. The study's findings and limits: More clonal expansion characterized HLA-associated TCR beta chains than equally common others in a later analysis.

This sequence joins TRBV14 and TRBJ2-3, with 10 bases fitting TRBD2. The sequenced material came from PBMCs. This TCR was recovered from a woman between 50 and 59 years old in good health and CMV-seronegative. The CDR3 bases are TGTGCCAGCAGCGAACTAGCGGGGTTCACAGATACGCAGTATTTT. Its protein is CASSELAGFTDTQYF.